This TCR beta chain was recorded in a study of STAT3 mutations in large granular lymphocyte leukemia. Study details: Roughly half the longitudinally sequenced T-LGLL patients had canonical STAT3 mutations. Over half of T-LGLL patients had one or more immunosuppressive regimens.

Trimming cost V 0 bases and J 6 bases, with 16 bases left between them. CDR1 is SGHDT and CDR2 is YYEEEE in the germline V gene. This CDR3 comprises 15 residues. Study-wide results and limits: Treatment regimens differed across patients between samplings. Clonal expansion was inferred from samples taken at other timepoints. Every T-cell large granular lymphocyte leukemia patient had at least one immunodominant TCR beta clonotype.

To note about this clone: Its antigen remains unidentified.

Profiled with immunoSEQ multiplex PCR; TCRdb holds only in-frame clones, not every one. The sample lists roughly 35,000 clones; more than 70% were seen once. J is TRBJ2-7 and V is TRBV5-6, with a tentative D call TRBD1 (5 bases). The TCR was taken from a human donor with T large granular lymphocyte leukemia. Some clones in this sample may be carry-over from other donors' samples. Sequencing was done on a sample of PBMCs. The CDR3: CASSLVQGRYAEQYF. DNA of the CDR3: TGTGCCAGCAGCTTGGTTCAGGGCCGATATGCCGAGCAGTACTTC. Full variable domain (outside the CDR3, taken from reference TRBV5-6 and TRBJ2-7): DAGVTQSPTHLIKTRGQQVTLRCSPKSGHDTVSWYQQALGQGPQFIFQYYEEEERQRGNFPDRFSGHQFPNYSSELNVNALLLGDSALYLCASSLVQGRYAEQYFGPGTRLTVT.